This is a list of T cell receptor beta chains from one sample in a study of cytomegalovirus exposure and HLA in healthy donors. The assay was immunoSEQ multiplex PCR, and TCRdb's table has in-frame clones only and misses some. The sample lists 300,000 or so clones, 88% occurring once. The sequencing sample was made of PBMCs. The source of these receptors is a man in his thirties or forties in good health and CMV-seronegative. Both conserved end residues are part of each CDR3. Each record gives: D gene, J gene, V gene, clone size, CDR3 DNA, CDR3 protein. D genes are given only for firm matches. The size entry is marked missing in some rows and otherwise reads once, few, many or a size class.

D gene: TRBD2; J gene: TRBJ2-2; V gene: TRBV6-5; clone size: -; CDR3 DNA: TGTGCCAGCAGGCGGGTAGCGGGGGTCACCGGGGAGCTGTTTTTT; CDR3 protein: CASRRVAGVTGELFF
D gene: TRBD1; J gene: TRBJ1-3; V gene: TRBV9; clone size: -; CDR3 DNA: TGTGCCAGCAGCTCAGAAAGGGGGCCAGGAAACACCATATATTTT; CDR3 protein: CASSSERGPGNTIYF
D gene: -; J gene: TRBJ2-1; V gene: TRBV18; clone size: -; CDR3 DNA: TGTGCCAGCTCACCACTGGACAGCCCCTACAATGAGCAGTTCTTC; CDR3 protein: CASSPLDSPYNEQFF
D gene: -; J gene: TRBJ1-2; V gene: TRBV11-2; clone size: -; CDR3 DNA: TGTGCCAGCAGCTTAGTCCCGGGCTATGGCTACACCTTC; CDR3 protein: CASSLVPGYGYTF
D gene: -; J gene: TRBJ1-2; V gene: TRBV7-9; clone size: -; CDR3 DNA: TGTGCCAGCAGCTTAGCTGGGGCAGGCTACACCTTC; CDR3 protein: CASSLAGAGYTF
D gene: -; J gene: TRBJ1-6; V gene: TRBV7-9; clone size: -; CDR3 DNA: TGTGCCAGCAGCATAGAACAGTATAATTCACCCCTCCACTTT; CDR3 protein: CASSIEQYNSPLHF
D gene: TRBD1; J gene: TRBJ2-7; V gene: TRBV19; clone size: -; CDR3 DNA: TGTGCCAGTAGCACCTCCGGGACAGGGGGCTACGAGCAGTACTTC; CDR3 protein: CASSTSGTGGYEQYF
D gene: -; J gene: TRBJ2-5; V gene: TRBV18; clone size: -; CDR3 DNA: TGTGCCAGCTCACCACCCCAGTCCTGGGAGACCCAGTACTTC; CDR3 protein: CASSPPQSWETQYF
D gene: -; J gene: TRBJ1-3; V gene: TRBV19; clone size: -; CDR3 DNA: TGTGCCAGTCGTGGGACATACTCTGGAAACACCATATATTTT; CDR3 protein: CASRGTYSGNTIYF
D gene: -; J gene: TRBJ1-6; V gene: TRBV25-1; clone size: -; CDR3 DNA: TGTGCCAGCCTGCTAGTTCATAATTCACCCCTCCACTTT; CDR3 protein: CASLLVHNSPLHF
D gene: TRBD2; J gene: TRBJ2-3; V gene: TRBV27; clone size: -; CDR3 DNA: TGTGCCAGCAGTTTCGGACTAGCGGGCACAGATACGCAGTATTTT; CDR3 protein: CASSFGLAGTDTQYF
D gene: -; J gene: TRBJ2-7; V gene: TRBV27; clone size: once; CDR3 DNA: TGTGCCAGCAGTTTATACGTCCAGGCACAGGTCTACGAGCAGTACTTC; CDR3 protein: CASSLYVQAQVYEQYF
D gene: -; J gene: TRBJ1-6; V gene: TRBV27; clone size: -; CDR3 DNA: TGTGCCAGCAGTTTATTGGGGGAGGTGCCCCTCCACTTT; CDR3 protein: CASSLLGEVPLHF
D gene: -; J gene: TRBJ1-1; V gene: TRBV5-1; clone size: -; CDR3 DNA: TGCGCCAGCAGAATAACAGTGAACACTGAAGCTTTCTTT; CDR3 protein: CASRITVNTEAFF
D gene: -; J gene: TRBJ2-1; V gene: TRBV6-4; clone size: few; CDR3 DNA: TGTGCCAGCAGCGAGGCGACGGGTTCGTACAATGAGCAGTTCTTC; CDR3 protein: CASSEATGSYNEQFF
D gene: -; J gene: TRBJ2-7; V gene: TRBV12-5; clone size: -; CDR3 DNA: TGTGCTAGTGGTTTGGAGCCCTACGAGCAGTACTTC; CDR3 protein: CASGLEPYEQYF
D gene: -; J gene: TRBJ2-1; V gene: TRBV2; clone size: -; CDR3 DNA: TGTGCCAGCAGCGGGGGTGAGCAGTTCTTC; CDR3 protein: CASSGGEQFF
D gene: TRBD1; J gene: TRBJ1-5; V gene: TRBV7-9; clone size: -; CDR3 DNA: TGTGCCAGCGCAGGGGGACACCCCAATCAGCCCCAGCATTTT; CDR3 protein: CASAGGHPNQPQHF
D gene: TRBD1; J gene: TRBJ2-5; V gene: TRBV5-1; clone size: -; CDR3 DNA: TGCGCCAGCAGCTTCGACAGGGTTGAGACCCAGTACTTC; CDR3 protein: CASSFDRVETQYF
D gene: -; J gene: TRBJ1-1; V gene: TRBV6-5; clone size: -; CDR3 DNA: TGTGCCAGCAGCCCCCTTCGGAACACTGAAGCTTTCTTT; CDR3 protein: CASSPLRNTEAFF
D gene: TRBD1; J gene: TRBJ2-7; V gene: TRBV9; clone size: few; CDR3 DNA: TGTGCCAGCAGCCGGACAGGGACCTACGAGCAGTACTTC; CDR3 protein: CASSRTGTYEQYF
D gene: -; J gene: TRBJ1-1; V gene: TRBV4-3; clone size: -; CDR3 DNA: TGCGCCAGCAGCGTCGCACAGACAGAGAACACTGAAGCTTTCTTT; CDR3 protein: CASSVAQTENTEAFF
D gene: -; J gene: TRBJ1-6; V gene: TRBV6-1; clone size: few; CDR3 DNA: TGTGCCAGCACCGAAAGGGGCTATAATTCACCCCTCCACTTT; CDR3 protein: CASTERGYNSPLHF
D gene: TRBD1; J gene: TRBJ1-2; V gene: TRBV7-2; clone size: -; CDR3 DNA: TGTGCCAGCAGAGGACAGGGGGAAAGTAAGTGGAACTATGGCTACACCTTC; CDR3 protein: CASRGQGESKWNYGYTF
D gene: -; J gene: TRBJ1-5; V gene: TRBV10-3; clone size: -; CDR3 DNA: TGTGCCATCAGTGAGTCCGGGGATAGCAATCAGCCCCAGCATTTT; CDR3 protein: CAISESGDSNQPQHF
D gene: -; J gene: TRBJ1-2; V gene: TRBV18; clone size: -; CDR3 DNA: TGTGCCAGCTCACCGATTCCTTTGACAGGCCCTTATGGCTACACCTTC; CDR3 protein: CASSPIPLTGPYGYTF
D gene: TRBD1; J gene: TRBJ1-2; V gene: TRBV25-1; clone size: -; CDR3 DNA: TGTGCCAGCAGTGAAATCGGGACAGGGGCTAACTATGGCTACACCTTC; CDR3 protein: CASSEIGTGANYGYTF
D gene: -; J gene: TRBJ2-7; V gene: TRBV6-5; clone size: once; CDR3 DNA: TGTGCCAGCAACACCCCAGATTCTTACGAGCAGTACTTC; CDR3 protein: CASNTPDSYEQYF
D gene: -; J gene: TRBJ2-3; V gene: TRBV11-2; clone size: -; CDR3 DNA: TGTGCCAGCAGCTTAGAATCCTCGGATACGCAGTATTTT; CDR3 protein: CASSLESSDTQYF
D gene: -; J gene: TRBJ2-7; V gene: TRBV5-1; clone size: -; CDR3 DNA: TGCGCCAGCAGCTTGGAACCCCAGGGGATTTACGAGCAGTACTTC; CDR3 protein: CASSLEPQGIYEQYF
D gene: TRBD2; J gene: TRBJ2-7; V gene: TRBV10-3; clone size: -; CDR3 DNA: TGTGCCATCAGTGACCTTAGGACTAGCGGTGAAGAGCAGTACTTC; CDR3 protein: CAISDLRTSGEEQYF
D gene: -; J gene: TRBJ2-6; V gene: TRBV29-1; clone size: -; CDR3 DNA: TGCAGCGTTGATGTGGGCGCAGGGGCCAACGTCCTGACTTTC; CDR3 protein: CSVDVGAGANVLTF
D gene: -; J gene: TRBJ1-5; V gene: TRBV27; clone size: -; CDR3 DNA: TGTGCCAGCAGTATAACAGGGTTCAATCAGCCCCAGCATTTT; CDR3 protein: CASSITGFNQPQHF
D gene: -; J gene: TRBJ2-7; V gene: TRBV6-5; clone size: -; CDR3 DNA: TGTGCCAGCAGTTACGTCCAGACCTACGAGCAGTACTTC; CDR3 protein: CASSYVQTYEQYF
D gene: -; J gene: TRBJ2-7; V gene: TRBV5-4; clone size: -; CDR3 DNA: TGTGCCAGCAGTACAGAATCCTACGAGCAGTACTTC; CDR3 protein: CASSTESYEQYF
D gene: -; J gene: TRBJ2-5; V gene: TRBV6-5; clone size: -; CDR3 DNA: TGTGCCAGCAGTTACTCGAGCATTCAAGAGACCCAGTACTTC; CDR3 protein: CASSYSSIQETQYF
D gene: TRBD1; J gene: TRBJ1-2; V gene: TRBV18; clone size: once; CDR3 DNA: TGTGCCAGCTCACCAATAACAGGGGAGGGCTACACCTTC; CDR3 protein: CASSPITGEGYTF
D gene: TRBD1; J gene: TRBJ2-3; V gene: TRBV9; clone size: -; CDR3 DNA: TGTGCCAGCAGCCTTCCTGCGTCGGGACAGGGAACAGATACGCAGTATTTT; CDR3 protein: CASSLPASGQGTDTQYF
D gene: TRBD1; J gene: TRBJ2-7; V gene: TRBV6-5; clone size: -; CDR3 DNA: TGTGCCAGCAGTAACCTGGGACAGGGGAGTTTCGAGCAGTACTTC; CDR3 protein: CASSNLGQGSFEQYF
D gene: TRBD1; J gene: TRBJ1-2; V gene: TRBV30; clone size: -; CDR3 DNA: TGTGCCTGGAGTCAGGTGCGGGACAGGTATTACTATGGCTACACCTTC; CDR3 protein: CAWSQVRDRYYYGYTF
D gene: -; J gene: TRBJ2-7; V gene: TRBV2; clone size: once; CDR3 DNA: TGTGCCAGCAGCATGACAGGTGTCTCCTACGAGCAGTACTTC; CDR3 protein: CASSMTGVSYEQYF
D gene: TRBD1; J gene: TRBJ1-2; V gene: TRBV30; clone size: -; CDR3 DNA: TGTGCCTGGAGTGTCCCTACAGGGGAGGCCTATGGCTACACCTTC; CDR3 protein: CAWSVPTGEAYGYTF
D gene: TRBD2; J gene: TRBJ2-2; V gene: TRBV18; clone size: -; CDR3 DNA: TGTGCCAGCTCACCCCAGGCGCTAGCGGAAAACACCGGGGAGCTGTTTTTT; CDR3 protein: CASSPQALAENTGELFF
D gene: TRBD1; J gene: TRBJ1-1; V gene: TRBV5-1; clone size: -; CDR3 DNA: TGCGCCAGCAGCCCCGGGGACAGGGGGGGCACTGAAGCTTTCTTT; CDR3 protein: CASSPGDRGGTEAFF
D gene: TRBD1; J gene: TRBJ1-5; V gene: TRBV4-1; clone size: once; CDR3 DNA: TGCGCCAGCAGCTGGGACAGGAATTTGCCTGACAATCAGCCCCAGCATTTT; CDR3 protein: CASSWDRNLPDNQPQHF
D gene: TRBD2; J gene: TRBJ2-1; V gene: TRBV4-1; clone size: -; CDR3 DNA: TGCGCCAGCAGCCACCCGGGGACTAGCGGGGTCTACAATGAGCAGTTCTTC; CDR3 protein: CASSHPGTSGVYNEQFF
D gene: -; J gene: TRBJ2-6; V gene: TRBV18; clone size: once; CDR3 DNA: TGTGCCAGCTCACCAAGTGTGGGCAGCCTTAGCTCTGGGGCCAACGTCCTGACTTTC; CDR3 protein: CASSPSVGSLSSGANVLTF
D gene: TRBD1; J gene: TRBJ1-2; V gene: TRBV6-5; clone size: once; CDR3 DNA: TGTGCCAGCACCCCCGGGACAGCCTATGGCTACACCTTC; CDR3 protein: CASTPGTAYGYTF
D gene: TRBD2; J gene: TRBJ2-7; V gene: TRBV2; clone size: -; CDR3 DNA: TGTGCCAGCACTAGCGGGGGGACCTACGAGCAGTACTTC; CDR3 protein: CASTSGGTYEQYF
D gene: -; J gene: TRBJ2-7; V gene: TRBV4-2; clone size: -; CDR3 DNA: TGTGCCAGCAGCCAAGATTTACGGGGCAGGGAAAGGGGGGAGCAGTACTTC; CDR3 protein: CASSQDLRGRERGEQYF
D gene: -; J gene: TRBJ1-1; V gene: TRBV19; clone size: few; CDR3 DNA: TGTGCCAGTAGTCTAGCCATGAACACTGAAGCTTTCTTT; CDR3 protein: CASSLAMNTEAFF
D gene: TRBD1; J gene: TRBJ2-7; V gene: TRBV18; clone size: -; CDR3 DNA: TGTGCCAGCTCAGCCACAGGGGGAGGTTACGAGCAGTACTTC; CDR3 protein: CASSATGGGYEQYF
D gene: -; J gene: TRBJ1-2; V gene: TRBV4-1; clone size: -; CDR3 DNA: TGCGCCAGCAGCCAAGGGGCGCTTAACTATGGCTACACCTTC; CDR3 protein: CASSQGALNYGYTF
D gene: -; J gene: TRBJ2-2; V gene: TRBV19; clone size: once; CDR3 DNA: TGTGCCAGTAGTATAGTGCCAGGATACACCGGGGAGCTGTTTTTT; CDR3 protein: CASSIVPGYTGELFF
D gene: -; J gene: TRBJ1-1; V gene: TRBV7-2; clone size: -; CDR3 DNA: TGTGCCAGCAGCCTGTGGCAGAACACTGAAGCTTTCTTT; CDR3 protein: CASSLWQNTEAFF
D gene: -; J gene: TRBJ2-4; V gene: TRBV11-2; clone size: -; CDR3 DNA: TGTGCCAGCAGCCCCGGCGGGACGTCCTGGAGCATTCAGTACTTC; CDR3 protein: CASSPGGTSWSIQYF
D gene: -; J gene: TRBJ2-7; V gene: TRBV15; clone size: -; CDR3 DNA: TGTGCCACCAGCAGAGATCCAGGTTCCTACGAGCAGTACTTC; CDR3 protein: CATSRDPGSYEQYF
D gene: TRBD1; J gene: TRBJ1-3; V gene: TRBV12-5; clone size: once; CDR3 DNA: TGTGCTAGTGGACAGGGGGCTTCTGGAAACACCATATATTTT; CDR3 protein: CASGQGASGNTIYF
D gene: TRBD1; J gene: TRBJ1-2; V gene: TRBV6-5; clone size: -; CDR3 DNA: TGTGCCAGCAGTATAACAGGGGACTATGGCTACACCTTC; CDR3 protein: CASSITGDYGYTF
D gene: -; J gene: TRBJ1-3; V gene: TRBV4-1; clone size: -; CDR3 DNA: TGCGCCAGCAGCCAAGGGGTCAGGGGTAATACTGGAAACACCATATATTTT; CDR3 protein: CASSQGVRGNTGNTIYF